This TCR beta chain is drawn from a study of CD8+ T cells in alopecia areata. Points from the study as a whole: Scalp samples also contribute reads from the resident alphabeta T cells found in normal skin. Both scalp clonality and the expanded CD8+ clones among the top 100 showed a significant decrease with tofacitinib.

Treatment in this sample: oral pan-JAK inhibitor, 5-10 mg twice daily. As for this clone: Its antigen remains unidentified.

Reverse transcribed after extraction, RNA yielded cDNA as the sequencing template. Assay: immunoSEQ multiplex PCR; the TCRdb copy retains only in-frame clones and omits some. The sample lists 90,000 to 150,000 clones, 50% to 55% occurring once. After removal of 5 bases from V and 7 bases from J, the junction contained 22 bases not matched to a gene. The CDR3 runs 18 residues. Germline CDR1 reads MNHEY; CDR2 reads SMNVEV (reference sequence). The chain recombines TRBV27 with TRBJ2-5; 7 positions match TRBD1. This clonotype originated in a human donor with alopecia areata. The specimen was CD4+ T cells sorted from blood, collected at week 4, from a patient treated with tofacitinib. CDR3 in amino acids: CASSHKSGQAPARGTQYF. The CDR3 DNA is TGTGCCAGCAGTCATAAATCAGGACAGGCCCCCGCGAGGGGGACCCAGTACTTC.